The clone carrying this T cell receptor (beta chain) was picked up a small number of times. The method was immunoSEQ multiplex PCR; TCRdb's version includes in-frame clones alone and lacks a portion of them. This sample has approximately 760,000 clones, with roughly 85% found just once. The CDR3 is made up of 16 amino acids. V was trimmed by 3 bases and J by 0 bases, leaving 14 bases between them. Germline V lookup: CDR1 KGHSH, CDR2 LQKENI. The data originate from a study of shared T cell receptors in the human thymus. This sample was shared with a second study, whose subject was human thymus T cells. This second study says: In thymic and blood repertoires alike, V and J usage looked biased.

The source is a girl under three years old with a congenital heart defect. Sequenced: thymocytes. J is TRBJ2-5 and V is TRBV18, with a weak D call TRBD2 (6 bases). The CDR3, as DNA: TGTGCCAGCTCACCGATCGGGGGAAAGTACCAAGAGACCCAGTACTTC. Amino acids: CASSPIGGKYQETQYF.